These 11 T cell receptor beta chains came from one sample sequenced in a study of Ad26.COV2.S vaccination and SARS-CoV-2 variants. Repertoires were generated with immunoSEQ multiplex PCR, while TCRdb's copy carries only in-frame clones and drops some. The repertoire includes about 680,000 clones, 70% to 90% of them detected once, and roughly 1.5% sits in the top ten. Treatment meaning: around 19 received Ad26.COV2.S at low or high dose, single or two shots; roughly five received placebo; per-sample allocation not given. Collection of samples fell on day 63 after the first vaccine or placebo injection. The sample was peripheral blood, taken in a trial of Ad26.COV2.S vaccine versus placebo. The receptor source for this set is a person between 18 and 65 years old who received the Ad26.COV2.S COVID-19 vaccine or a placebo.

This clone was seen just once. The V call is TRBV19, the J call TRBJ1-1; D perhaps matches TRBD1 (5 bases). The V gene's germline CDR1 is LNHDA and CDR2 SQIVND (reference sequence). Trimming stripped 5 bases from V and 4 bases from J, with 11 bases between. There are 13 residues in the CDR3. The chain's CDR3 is CASSRGEVTEAFF. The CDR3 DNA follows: TGTGCCAGTAGTCGGGGGGAGGTCACTGAAGCTTTCTTT.

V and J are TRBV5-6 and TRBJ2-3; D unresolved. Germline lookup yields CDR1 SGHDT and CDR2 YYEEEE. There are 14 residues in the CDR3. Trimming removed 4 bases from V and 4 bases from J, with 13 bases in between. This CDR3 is CASSAKTDSDTQYF. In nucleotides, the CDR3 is TGTGCCAGCAGCGCTAAGACCGATTCAGATACGCAGTATTTT. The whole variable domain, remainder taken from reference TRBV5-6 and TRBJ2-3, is DAGVTQSPTHLIKTRGQQVTLRCSPKSGHDTVSWYQQALGQGPQFIFQYYEEEERQRGNFPDRFSGHQFPNYSSELNVNALLLGDSALYLCASSAKTDSDTQYFGPGTRLTVL.

CDR3 sequence (DNA): TGTGCCAGCAGTAACAGGGGGGGAGGCTATGGCTACACCTTC. It encodes CASSNRGGGYGYTF. The chain couples TRBV28 to TRBJ1-2; 8 nucleotides agree with TRBD1. V was clipped by 5 bases and J by 4 bases; unmatched bases: 6. The CDR3 extends over 14 amino acids. The germline V gene has CDR1 MDHEN and CDR2 SYDVKM.

The DNA of the CDR3 is TGTGCCAGCAGGGGAAACGGCAATCAGCCCCAGCATTTT. Translation gives CASRGNGNQPQHF. This rearrangement joins TRBV6-5 to TRBJ1-5; no clear D. With 6 bases removed from V and 2 bases from J, the gap between germline ends came to 8 bases. The CDR3 loop spans 13 amino acids. In germline, CDR1 is MNHEY, CDR2 SVGAGI.

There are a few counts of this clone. The CDR3 sequence: CASSLPAYEQYF. The CDR3 DNA reads as TGTGCCAGCAGTTTGCCCGCCTACGAGCAGTACTTC. This chain uses TRBV6-2 or TRBV6-3 with TRBJ2-7; D remains unclear. This CDR3 contains 12 residues. Germline V gene lookup returns CDR1 MNHEY and CDR2 SVGEGT. Trimming left V 4 bases short and J 2 bases short, with 6 bases between.

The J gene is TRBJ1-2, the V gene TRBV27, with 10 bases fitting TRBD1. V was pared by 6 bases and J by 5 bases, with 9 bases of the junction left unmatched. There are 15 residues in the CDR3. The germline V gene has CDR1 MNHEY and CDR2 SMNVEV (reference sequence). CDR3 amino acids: CASSEGTGVTYGYTF. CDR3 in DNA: TGTGCCAGCAGCGAAGGGACAGGGGTAACGTATGGCTACACCTTC.

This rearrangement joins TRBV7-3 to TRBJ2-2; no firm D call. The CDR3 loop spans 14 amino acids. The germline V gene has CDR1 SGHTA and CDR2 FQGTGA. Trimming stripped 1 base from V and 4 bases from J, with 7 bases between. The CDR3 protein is CASSLSWGTGELFF. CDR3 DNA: TGTGCCAGCAGCTTAAGCTGGGGCACCGGGGAGCTGTTTTTT.

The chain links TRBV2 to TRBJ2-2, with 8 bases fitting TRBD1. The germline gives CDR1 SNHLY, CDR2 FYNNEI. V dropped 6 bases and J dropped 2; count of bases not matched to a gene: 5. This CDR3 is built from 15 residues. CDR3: CASRLGTGNTGELFF. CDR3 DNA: TGTGCCAGCAGGTTGGGGACAGGCAACACCGGGGAGCTGTTTTTT.

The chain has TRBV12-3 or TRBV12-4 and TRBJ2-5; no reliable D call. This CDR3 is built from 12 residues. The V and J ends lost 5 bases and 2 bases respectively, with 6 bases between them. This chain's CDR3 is CASSPGQETQYF. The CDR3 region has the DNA TGTGCCAGCAGTCCAGGACAAGAGACCCAGTACTTC.

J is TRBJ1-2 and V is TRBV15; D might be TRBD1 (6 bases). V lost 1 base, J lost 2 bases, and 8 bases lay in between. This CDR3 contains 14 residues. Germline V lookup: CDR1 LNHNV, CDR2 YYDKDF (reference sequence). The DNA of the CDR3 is TGTGCCACCAGCAGAGTACAGGGAAACTATGGCTACACCTTC. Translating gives CATSRVQGNYGYTF.

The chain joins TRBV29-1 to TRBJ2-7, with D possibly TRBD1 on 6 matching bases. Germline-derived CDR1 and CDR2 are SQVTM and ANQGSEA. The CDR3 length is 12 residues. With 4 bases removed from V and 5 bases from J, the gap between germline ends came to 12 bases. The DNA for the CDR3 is TGCAGCGTTGTTAAACAGGGCAACGAGCAGTACTTC. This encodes CSVVKQGNEQYF.